The T cell receptor beta chain described here comes from a study of CD8 T cells in Susac syndrome. General observations from the study: An acknowledgment was made by the study that its TCR sequencing and HLA analysis involved relatively few individuals. There was no clonal expansion in the CD4+ T cell repertoires of Susac syndrome.

Note on this clonotype: Antigen specificity is unknown.

The germline gives CDR1 LGHNA, CDR2 YNFKEQ. The CDR3 has 20 amino acids. V was clipped by 0 bases and J by 5 bases, with 28 bases between them. The RNA input was about 0.5 to 1 ug, and it was reverse transcribed with random hexamers. The amplification used immunoSEQ multiplex PCR on TCR beta CDR3; it spanned 54 Vbeta and 13 Jbeta. TCRdb re-derived calls from the immunoSEQ multiplex PCR reads in MiXCR, one entry per CDR3 protein. The data contain some 77,000 distinct CDR3 sequences, more than 85% of them singletons. The clonotype was recovered from a human donor with Susac syndrome. This chain connects TRBV4-2 to TRBJ1-1; D remains unclear. The sequenced sample was CD4+ T cells from PBMCs. The CDR3 DNA is TGTGCCAGCAGCCAAGATAATCGGGCCAGTTGGGTCGGAGGAAGGACTGAAGCTTTCTTT. This sequence encodes CASSQDNRASWVGGRTEAFF.